The 17 T cell receptor beta chains in this list originate from one sample, sequenced in a study of T cell responses to AZD1222 COVID-19 vaccine. Sequenced by immunoSEQ multiplex PCR; TCRdb stores in-frame clones only, minus some. The table lists 100,000 to 150,000 clones, roughly nine tenths of them singletons. Source: peripheral blood, taken on day 0 of AZD1222 vaccination. The receptors originated from an adult in good health.

This clone has only one observation. The V gene is TRBV5-8, the J gene TRBJ1-5; 7 positions agree with TRBD1. Germline CDR1 is SGHTS and CDR2 is YDEGEE. This CDR3 comprises 14 residues. After removal of 1 base from V and 4 bases from J, the junction contained 2 bases not matched to a gene. CDR3 in amino acids: CASSLRGPNQPQHF. DNA of the CDR3: TGTGCCAGCAGCTTGAGGGGGCCGAATCAGCCCCAGCATTTT. Based on the CDR3 plus reference TRBV5-8 and TRBJ1-5, the full variable domain is EAGVTQSPTHLIKTRGQQATLRCSPISGHTSVYWYQQALGLGLQFLLWYDEGEERNRGNFPPRFSGRQFPNYSSELNVNALELEDSALYLCASSLRGPNQPQHFGDGTRLSIL.

V is TRBV12-5 and J is TRBJ1-6; tentatively, D is TRBD1 (5 bases). Trimming took off 1 base at V and 10 bases at J, with 11 bases between the two ends. CDR3 size: 14 residues. Germline V lookup: CDR1 LGHNT, CDR2 FRNRAP. CDR3: CASGLEPGLSPLHF. CDR3 bases: TGTGCTAGTGGTTTGGAACCGGGACTCTCACCCCTCCACTTT.

J is TRBJ2-3 and V is TRBV7-9; TRBD2 matches at 8 bases. V was pared by 5 bases and J by 6 bases, with 7 bases of the junction left unmatched. The germline V gene encodes CDR1 SEHNR and CDR2 FQNEAQ (reference sequence). This CDR3 region has 14 residues. The chain's CDR3 is CASSPSAGADTQYF. DNA for the CDR3: TGTGCCAGCAGCCCCTCAGCGGGAGCTGATACGCAGTATTTT.

J is TRBJ1-1 and V is TRBV12-3 or TRBV12-4; D is unresolved. Deletions cut 5 bases from V and 7 bases from J, with 11 bases between. The CDR3 loop spans 12 amino acids. CDR3 nucleotides: TGTGCCAGCAGTCCATCTGGCATTGAAGCTTTCTTT. Protein: CASSPSGIEAFF.

This chain joins TRBV6-5 and TRBJ2-1; 7 positions agree with TRBD2. Germline V lookup: CDR1 MNHEY, CDR2 SVGAGI. The J segment lost 6 bases and the V segment lost 6 bases, leaving 2 bases of the junction unmatched. The CDR3 has 12 amino acids. CDR3 in amino acids: CASRTSTNEQFF. For the CDR3, the DNA is TGTGCCAGCAGGACTAGCACCAATGAGCAGTTCTTC.

V and J are TRBV5-3 and TRBJ1-2; 12 bases align to TRBD1. TRBV5-3 is reported as an ORF; its role is uncertain. The junction had 7 bases not matched to a gene; V was cut back by 0 bases and J by 7 bases. This CDR3 contains 16 residues. Written as DNA, the CDR3 is TGTGCCAGAAGCTTGGGAGGCCCGGGACAGGGGGCTGGCTACACCTTC. This encodes CARSLGGPGQGAGYTF.

The chain uses TRBV28 and TRBJ2-5, with D perhaps TRBD1 or TRBD2 (5 bases each). The CDR3 spans 14 residues. Germline V gives CDR1 MDHEN, CDR2 SYDVKM. The germline V and J ends were trimmed by 3 bases and 1 base, with 9 bases remaining between them. The CDR3 region has the DNA TGTGCCAGCAGTTTTGTGGGGGTCCAAGAGACCCAGTACTTC. Residues: CASSFVGVQETQYF.

This clone is a singleton in its sample. The V and J genes are TRBV18 and TRBJ2-5; TRBD2 matches 9 bases. This CDR3 has 15 amino acids. V lost 6 bases to trimming and J lost 5 bases; unmatched junction nucleotides: 10. CDR1 KGHSH and CDR2 LQKENI come from the germline V gene. This CDR3 is CASSVLLAGRETQYF. The CDR3 DNA follows: TGTGCCAGCTCCGTTTTGCTAGCGGGAAGGGAGACCCAGTACTTC.

This clone was detected only a few times. The V gene is TRBV5-6, the J gene TRBJ1-2; no reliable D call. This CDR3 is built from 15 residues. V dropped 0 bases and J dropped 4 bases, with 13 bases sitting between them. Germline CDR1 and CDR2: SGHDT and YYEEEE. The CDR3, as DNA: TGTGCCAGCAGCTTGGGCGTCGGCAGACGCTATGGCTACACCTTC. Residues: CASSLGVGRRYGYTF.

This chain uses TRBV19 with TRBJ2-7; 8 nucleotides line up with TRBD1. Germline V gives CDR1 LNHDA, CDR2 SQIVND (reference sequence). The CDR3 sequence is 17 residues long. Unmatched junction bases numbered 17, after V lost 5 bases and J lost 5 bases. CDR3 sequence reads: CASSADYLGQGNHEQYF. CDR3 sequence (DNA): TGTGCCAGTAGTGCCGACTACTTAGGACAGGGTAACCACGAGCAGTACTTC. The full variable domain, completed using reference TRBV19 and TRBJ2-7, is DGGITQSPKYLFRKEGQNVTLSCEQNLNHDAMYWYRQDPGQGLRLIYYSQIVNDFQKGDIAEGYSVSREKKESFPLTVTSAQKNPTAFYLCASSADYLGQGNHEQYFGPGTRLTVT.

This sequence joins TRBV5-1 and TRBJ1-2; the D is unclear. The CDR3 totals 14 residues. CDR1 and CDR2 (germline): SGHRS, YFSETQ. Trimming removed 4 bases at V and 1 base at J, with 11 bases between. CDR3 bases: TGCGCCAGCAGCCGCCGGACGGATAACTATGGCTACACCTTC. It codes for CASSRRTDNYGYTF.

The rearrangement links TRBV2 to TRBJ2-1; perhaps TRBD2 as D (6 bases). Trimming shortened V by 8 bases and J by 0 bases, and 8 bases separated the two germline ends. Germline CDR1 is SNHLY and CDR2 is FYNNEI. The CDR3 length is 13 residues. In DNA form, the CDR3 reads TGTGCCAGCGGGAGGAGCTCCTACAATGAGCAGTTCTTC. Encoded protein: CASGRSSYNEQFF. The variable domain in full, with the rest retrieved from reference TRBV2 and TRBJ2-1, is EPEVTQTPSHQVTQMGQEVILRCVPISNHLYFYWYRQILGQKVEFLVSFYNNEISEKSEIFDDQFSVERPDGSNFTLKIRSTKLEDSAMYFCASGRSSYNEQFFGPGTRLTVL.

The chain recombines TRBV6-4 with TRBJ2-1; a weak D match, TRBD2 (6 bases). The CDR3 contains 16 residues. V lost 2 bases and J lost 5, with 16 bases in between. CDR1 is MRHNA and CDR2 is SNTAGT in the germline V gene. This CDR3 is CASSDRPGLTDNEQFF. The CDR3 DNA is TGTGCCAGCAGTGACCGACCGGGACTTACAGACAATGAGCAGTTCTTC.

The chain recombines TRBV27 with TRBJ2-1; TRBD1 aligns across 9 bases. The CDR3 totals 15 residues. The junction had 6 bases not matched to a gene; V was cut back by 6 bases and J by 3 bases. Germline V gene lookup returns CDR1 MNHEY and CDR2 SMNVEV (reference sequence). Here the CDR3 DNA reads TGTGCCAGCAGAACACCGGGACAGGGCTACAATGAGCAGTTCTTC. Protein sequence: CASRTPGQGYNEQFF.

The genes are TRBV5-8 and TRBJ2-1; 8 nucleotides line up with TRBD1. CDR3 length: 18 amino acids. Germline CDR1 reads SGHTS; CDR2 reads YDEGEE. V shed 0 bases and J 3 bases; nucleotides not matched to a gene: 11. CDR3 amino acids: CASSLETGALRYYNEQFF. The CDR3 region has the DNA TGTGCCAGCAGCTTGGAGACAGGGGCCCTACGGTACTACAATGAGCAGTTCTTC.

This sequence joins TRBV6-4 and TRBJ1-2; D gene ambiguous. Germline V gene data show CDR1 as MRHNA and CDR2 as SNTAGT. V gave up 8 bases and J gave up 6 bases, with 13 bases separating them. The CDR3 consists of 12 residues. CDR3 coding DNA: TGTGCCAGCTCCAACGAGGGCCATGGCTACACCTTC. Its translation is CASSNEGHGYTF.

About this clone: The same CDR3 can be traced to other DNA sequences in this sample. The chain couples TRBV3-1 (or the pseudogene TRBV3-2) to TRBJ1-2; a possible D gene is TRBD1 (6 bases). Germline V CDR1 and CDR2: LGHDT, YNNKEL (reference sequence). V was shortened by 0 bases and J by 8 bases, with 16 bases between the two germline ends. CDR3 size: 15 residues. CDR3 nucleotide sequence: TGTGCCAGCAGCCAAGAAGCGGGGGCGCAGAGCGGCTACACCTTC. Translating gives CASSQEAGAQSGYTF.